Listed below are T cell receptor beta chains from one sample, sequenced in a study of shared clonotypes between healthy human individuals. TCRdb's table, derived via immunoSEQ multiplex PCR, lists solely in-frame clones and lacks some. This sample has roughly 1 million clones, with about 76% found just once. The source material was memory CD4+ T cells sorted from blood. These receptors came from a man younger than 30 in good health. The CDR3 runs from the conserved cysteine through the conserved F or W. A D gene is named only where the DNA matches it firmly. For some rows the clone size is stated as once, few or many, or as a class when expanded; others skip it.

clone size	V gene	D gene	J gene	CDR3 length	CDR3 protein	CDR3 DNA
.	TRBV7-9	.	TRBJ2-7	14	CASSLSQPPYEQYF	TGTGCCAGCAGCTTAAGCCAGCCCCCCTACGAGCAGTACTTC
few	TRBV7-2	TRBD1	TRBJ2-4	16	CASSLARAGGANIQYF	TGTGCCAGCAGCTTAGCTAGAGCAGGGGGCGCAAACATTCAGTACTTC
.	TRBV5-1	TRBD2	TRBJ2-5	13	CASSVAGAETQYF	TGCGCCAGCAGCGTAGCGGGAGCGGAGACCCAGTACTTC
.	TRBV5-1	.	TRBJ2-2	17	CASSLGPRVGNTGELFF	TGCGCCAGCAGCCTGGGGCCACGTGTCGGAAACACCGGGGAGCTGTTTTTT
.	TRBV9	.	TRBJ2-2	14	CASSVGGVTGELFF	TGTGCCAGCAGCGTTGGGGGAGTGACCGGGGAGCTGTTTTTT
.	TRBV7-9	.	TRBJ1-5	15	CASSSTGLKGQPQHF	TGTGCCAGCAGCTCGACAGGACTAAAGGGTCAGCCCCAGCATTTT
.	TRBV14	.	TRBJ2-2	16	CASSQAAWGGTGELFF	TGTGCCAGCAGCCAAGCGGCCTGGGGCGGCACCGGGGAGCTGTTTTTT
few	TRBV7-6	TRBD2	TRBJ2-3	15	CASSLLAGGTDTQYF	TGTGCCAGCAGCTTACTAGCGGGAGGGACAGATACGCAGTATTTT
many	TRBV6-6	.	TRBJ1-5	14	CASTLDTSNQPQHF	TGTGCCAGCACTTTAGACACCTCGAATCAGCCCCAGCATTTT
.	TRBV16	.	TRBJ2-7	13	CASNRDLSYEQYF	TGTGCCAGCAACCGAGACCTCTCCTACGAGCAGTACTTC
.	TRBV14	.	TRBJ2-3	15	CASSQDRRGTDTQYF	TGTGCCAGCAGCCAAGATAGGCGGGGCACAGATACGCAGTATTTT
.	TRBV7-8	TRBD1	TRBJ2-3	15	CASSLVGTGGDTQYF	TGTGCCAGCAGCTTAGTTGGGACAGGCGGGGATACGCAGTATTTT
once	TRBV6-1	TRBD1	TRBJ2-1	15	CASSGKGQGNNEQFF	TGTGCCAGCAGTGGGAAGGGACAGGGGAACAATGAGCAGTTCTTC
.	TRBV18	TRBD2	TRBJ2-1	13	CASTGLAENEQFF	TGTGCCAGCACGGGACTAGCGGAGAATGAGCAGTTCTTC
.	TRBV5-1	.	TRBJ2-7	17	CASSLGYDSPSKNEQYF	TGCGCCAGCAGCTTGGGATATGACAGCCCGTCAAAGAACGAGCAGTACTTC
few	TRBV5-4	TRBD1	TRBJ1-1	16	CASSLARQGVNTEAFF	TGTGCCAGCAGCTTGGCCCGACAGGGAGTGAACACTGAAGCTTTCTTT
.	TRBV19	TRBD1	TRBJ2-7	14	CASNLGTGSYEQYF	TGTGCCAGTAACCTCGGGACAGGATCCTACGAGCAGTACTTC
once	TRBV7-6	TRBD2	TRBJ2-1	17	CASSLVLAVSSYNEQFF	TGTGCCAGCAGCTTAGTCCTAGCGGTAAGCTCCTACAATGAGCAGTTCTTC
.	TRBV9	TRBD1	TRBJ2-1	13	CASSADRVGEQFF	TGTGCCAGCAGCGCCGACAGGGTAGGTGAGCAGTTCTTC
.	TRBV2	.	TRBJ1-3	14	CASIGALVGNTIYF	TGTGCCAGCATAGGGGCACTTGTAGGAAACACCATATATTTT
.	TRBV6-6	TRBD1	TRBJ2-2	16	CASSFPGTGPTGELFF	TGTGCCAGCAGTTTCCCCGGGACAGGGCCCACCGGGGAGCTGTTTTTT
.	TRBV7-2	.	TRBJ1-2	15	CASSLGGPPNYGYTF	TGTGCCAGCAGCTTAGGGGGCCCCCCTAACTATGGCTACACCTTC
.	TRBV18	.	TRBJ2-3	17	CASSPPVLREGTDTQYF	TGTGCCAGCTCACCACCGGTTTTGAGGGAGGGCACAGATACGCAGTATTTT
.	TRBV19	.	TRBJ1-2	16	CASSPARRVINYGYTF	TGTGCCAGTAGTCCCGCGAGGAGGGTAATAAACTATGGCTACACCTTC
once	TRBV28	.	TRBJ1-1	14	CASSFGGQDTEAFF	TGTGCCAGCAGTTTCGGGGGGCAGGACACTGAAGCTTTCTTT
.	TRBV7-3	.	TRBJ1-1	16	CASSLIAGSGTTEAFF	TGTGCCAGCAGCTTAATCGCGGGAAGCGGGACCACTGAAGCTTTCTTT
.	TRBV6-5	.	TRBJ1-6	15	CASSYIQGPGSPLHF	TGTGCCAGCAGTTACATTCAGGGACCCGGGTCACCCCTCCACTTT
.	TRBV30	.	TRBJ2-5	12	CAWSDRSETQYF	TGTGCCTGGAGCGACAGGTCAGAGACCCAGTACTTC
few	TRBV15	.	TRBJ1-3	15	CATSRGTVAGNTIYF	TGTGCCACCAGCAGAGGGACAGTGGCTGGAAACACCATATATTTT
.	TRBV6-1	.	TRBJ1-6	13	CASSGVGDSPLHF	TGTGCCAGCAGTGGGGTGGGAGATTCACCCCTCCACTTT
.	TRBV6-5	TRBD1	TRBJ1-2	14	CASTSGGRNYGYTF	TGTGCCAGCACTTCAGGGGGCCGGAACTATGGCTACACCTTC
.	TRBV7-2	TRBD2	TRBJ2-5	16	CASSPITSGGSETQYF	TGTGCCAGCAGCCCTATCACTAGCGGGGGGTCAGAGACCCAGTACTTC
.	TRBV5-1	.	TRBJ2-7	15	CASSLGDAGDYEQYF	TGCGCCAGCAGCTTGGGAGACGCCGGAGACTACGAGCAGTACTTC
.	TRBV10-2	TRBD1	TRBJ1-1	15	CASSRQGTGGTEAFF	TGCGCCAGCAGCAGACAGGGTACGGGAGGCACTGAAGCTTTCTTT
.	TRBV4-2	.	TRBJ1-4	15	CASSQAGFLVEKLFF	TGTGCCAGCAGCCAAGCAGGGTTCCTAGTAGAAAAACTGTTTTTT
.	TRBV7-9	TRBD1	TRBJ1-6	15	CASSGVGQGNSPLHF	TGTGCCAGCAGCGGCGTGGGACAGGGTAATTCACCCCTCCACTTT
.	TRBV27	.	TRBJ2-7	15	CASSLDPRGTYEQYF	TGTGCCAGCAGTTTAGACCCCCGGGGAACCTACGAGCAGTACTTC
.	TRBV18	.	TRBJ2-4	16	CASSPPGSLSKNIQYF	TGTGCCAGCTCACCACCCGGCTCCTTGTCCAAAAACATTCAGTACTTC
.	TRBV18	TRBD1	TRBJ2-1	16	CASSSVPGTGYNEQFF	TGTGCCAGCTCATCCGTTCCCGGGACAGGCTACAATGAGCAGTTCTTC
.	TRBV28	.	TRBJ1-5	12	CASNGRNQPQHF	TGTGCCAGCAACGGCCGCAATCAGCCCCAGCATTTT
.	TRBV7-3	.	TRBJ1-1	14	CASSFGPSSTEAFF	TGTGCCAGCAGCTTTGGACCCTCGAGCACTGAAGCTTTCTTT
many	TRBV5-6	TRBD1	TRBJ2-7	13	CASRRQGAFEQYF	TGTGCCAGCAGGAGACAGGGGGCTTTCGAGCAGTACTTC
.	TRBV13	.	TRBJ2-2	15	CASSLGLQTTGELFF	TGTGCCAGCAGCTTAGGACTTCAAACCACCGGGGAGCTGTTTTTT
once	TRBV19	TRBD2	TRBJ2-1	16	CASRRAQAGGPNEQFF	TGTGCCAGTAGGCGGGCCCAGGCGGGAGGGCCCAATGAGCAGTTCTTC
.	TRBV28	.	TRBJ2-5	15	CASSSSALGEETQYF	TGTGCCAGCAGTTCCTCAGCCCTTGGCGAAGAGACCCAGTACTTC
.	TRBV4-1	TRBD2	TRBJ2-3	17	CASSQDRGSGGEDTQYF	TGCGCCAGCAGCCAAGATAGAGGTAGCGGGGGGGAGGATACGCAGTATTTT
.	TRBV4-3	TRBD1	TRBJ1-1	16	CASSQEKQGAATEAFF	TGCGCCAGCAGCCAGGAAAAACAGGGGGCAGCCACTGAAGCTTTCTTT
.	TRBV5-6	TRBD1	TRBJ1-1	15	CASSVRDRPNTEAFF	TGTGCCAGCAGCGTACGGGACAGACCCAACACTGAAGCTTTCTTT